This T cell receptor beta chain emerged from a study of cytomegalovirus exposure and HLA in healthy donors. The V gene end was trimmed by 7 bases and the J gene end by 10 bases; junction bases not matched to a gene: 9. The germline CDR1 and CDR2 sequences are LNHDA and SQIVND (reference sequence). The CDR3 runs 14 residues. PCR used 60 Vbeta primers and 13 Jbeta primers. The authors' processing: It was a later analysis that counted 83 million or so unique TCR beta chains, of which around 11 million were shared. Data came from immunoSEQ multiplex PCR; TCRdb stores just in-frame clones and leaves some out. The D gene and trimming were derived from the DNA, and the V and J assignments and clone size from that table. The table includes about 180,000 clones, around 80% detected once.

This chain joins TRBV19 and TRBJ1-6, with TRBD1 matching over 8 bases. The origin of this receptor is a man in his forties in good health and CMV-seronegative. Sequenced sample: PBMCs. This CDR3 reads CASNPGGIFSPLHF. The CDR3 DNA reads as TGTGCCAGTAATCCAGGGGGCATTTTCTCACCCCTCCACTTT.